This T cell receptor (beta chain) is drawn from a study of Ad26.COV2.S vaccination and SARS-CoV-2 variants. The treatment was: roughly 19 received Ad26.COV2.S at low or high dose, single or two shots; roughly 5 received placebo; per-sample allocation not given. Sampling was done on day 63 after the first vaccine or placebo injection. In the vaccine, an Ad26 vector expressed the SARS-CoV-2 spike of the Wuhan strain. Using immunoSEQ multiplex PCR, the repertoire was profiled, and TCRdb retains in-frame clones only, with some absent. The table has about 390,000 clones, 92% seen once. The TCR comes from a person between 18 and 65 years old who received the Ad26.COV2.S COVID-19 vaccine or a placebo. The source was peripheral blood, collected in a trial of Ad26.COV2.S vaccine versus placebo.

The chain's CDR3 is CASSVQGDAGELFF. In DNA form, the CDR3 reads TGTGCCAGCAGCGTACAAGGGGATGCCGGGGAGCTGTTTTTT. J is TRBJ2-2 and V is TRBV9, with D maybe TRBD1 (5 bases). This CDR3 spans 14 amino acids. V lost 1 base and J 6 bases, leaving 10 bases between the germline ends. In germline, CDR1 is SGDLS, CDR2 YYNGEE.